The source of this T cell receptor (beta chain) is a study of blood T cell repertoires in COVID-19. Study overall: Samples of COVID-19 (acute and convalescent) were obtained from the United States, Italy and Spain.

Germline V CDR1 and CDR2: LNHDA, SQIVND (reference sequence). The trim removed 3 bases at V and 7 bases at J, leaving 10 bases unmatched. The CDR3 contains 16 residues. The method was immunoSEQ multiplex PCR; TCRdb's version includes in-frame clones alone and lacks a portion of them. The data show around 140,000 clones, about 83% seen once. Each participant's cohort was designated according to participant-reported clinical history. The rearrangement joins TRBV19 to TRBJ1-5; 9 bases line up with TRBD1. The sample taken for sequencing was PBMCs or T cells enriched from blood (not recorded which). This receptor was taken from a woman between 50 and 59 years old with acute COVID-19. Here the CDR3 DNA reads TGTGCCAGTAGTATTGGTCGGGGACAGGGACGCCAGCCCCAGCATTTT. This translates into CASSIGRGQGRQPQHF. The full variable domain, completed using reference TRBV19 and TRBJ1-5, is DGGITQSPKYLFRKEGQNVTLSCEQNLNHDAMYWYRQDPGQGLRLIYYSQIVNDFQKGDIAEGYSVSREKKESFPLTVTSAQKNPTAFYLCASSIGRGQGRQPQHFGDGTRLSIL.